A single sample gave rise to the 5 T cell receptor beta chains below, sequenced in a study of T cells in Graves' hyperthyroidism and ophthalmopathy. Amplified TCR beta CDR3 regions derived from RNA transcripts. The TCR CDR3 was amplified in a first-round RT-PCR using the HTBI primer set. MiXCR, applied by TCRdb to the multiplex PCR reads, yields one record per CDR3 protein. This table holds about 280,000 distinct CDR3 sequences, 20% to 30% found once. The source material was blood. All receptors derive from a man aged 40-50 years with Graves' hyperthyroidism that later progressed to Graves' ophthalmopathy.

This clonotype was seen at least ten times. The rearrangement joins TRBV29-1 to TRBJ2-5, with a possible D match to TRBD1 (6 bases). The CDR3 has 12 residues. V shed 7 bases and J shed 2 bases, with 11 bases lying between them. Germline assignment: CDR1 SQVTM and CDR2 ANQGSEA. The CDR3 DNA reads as TGCAGCGGTGGTGGACAGCAAGAGACCCAGTACTTC. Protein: CSGGGQQETQYF.

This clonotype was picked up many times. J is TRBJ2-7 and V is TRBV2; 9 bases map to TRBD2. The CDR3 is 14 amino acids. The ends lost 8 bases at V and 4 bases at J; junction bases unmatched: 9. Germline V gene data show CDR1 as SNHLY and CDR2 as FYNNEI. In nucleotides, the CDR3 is TGTGCCAGCCGAGCCGGGACTAGCTCATACGAGCAGTACTTC. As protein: CASRAGTSSYEQYF.

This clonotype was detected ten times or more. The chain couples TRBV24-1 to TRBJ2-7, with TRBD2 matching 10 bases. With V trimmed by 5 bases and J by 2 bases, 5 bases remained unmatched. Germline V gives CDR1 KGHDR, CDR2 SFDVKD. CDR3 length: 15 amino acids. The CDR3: CATSGSLAGAYEQYF. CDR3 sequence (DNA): TGTGCCACCAGTGGTTCCCTAGCGGGGGCCTACGAGCAGTACTTC.

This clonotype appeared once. CDR3 residues: CASSWADRQIIYSNQPQHF. The DNA of the CDR3 is TGTGCCAGCAGTTGGGCCGACCGACAGATAATATATAGCAATCAGCCCCAGCATTTT. V usage is TRBV12-3 or TRBV12-4 and J usage is TRBJ1-5, with D maybe TRBD1 (5 bases). This CDR3 has 19 residues. Trimming removed 4 bases at V and 0 bases at J, with 22 bases between.

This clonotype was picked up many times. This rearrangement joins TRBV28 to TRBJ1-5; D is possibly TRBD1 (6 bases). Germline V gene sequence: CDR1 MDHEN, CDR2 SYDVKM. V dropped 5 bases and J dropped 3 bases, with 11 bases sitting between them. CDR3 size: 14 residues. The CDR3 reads CASSTGTNNQPQHF. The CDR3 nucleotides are TGTGCCAGCAGTACCGGGACAAACAATCAGCCCCAGCATTTT.